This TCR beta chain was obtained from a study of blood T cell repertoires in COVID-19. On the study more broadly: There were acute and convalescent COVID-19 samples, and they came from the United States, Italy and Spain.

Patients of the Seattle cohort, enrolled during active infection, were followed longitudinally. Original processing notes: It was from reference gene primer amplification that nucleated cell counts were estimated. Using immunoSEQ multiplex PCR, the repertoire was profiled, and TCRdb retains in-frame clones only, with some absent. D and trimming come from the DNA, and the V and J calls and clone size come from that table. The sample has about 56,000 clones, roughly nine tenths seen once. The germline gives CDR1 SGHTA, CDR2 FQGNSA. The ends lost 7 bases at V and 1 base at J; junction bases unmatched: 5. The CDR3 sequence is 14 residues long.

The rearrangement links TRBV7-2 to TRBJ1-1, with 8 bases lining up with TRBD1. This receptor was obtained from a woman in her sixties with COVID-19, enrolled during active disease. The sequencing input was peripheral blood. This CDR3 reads CASKFGQGNTEAFF. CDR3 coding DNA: TGTGCCAGCAAGTTCGGACAGGGGAACACTGAAGCTTTCTTT.